This TCR beta chain was recovered during a study of T cell responses to AZD1222 COVID-19 vaccine. Comment on this clone: Its specificity is unknown.

The study's findings and limits: Close to half of all spike-specific TCRs reportedly target regions of the variants that are unmutated. In a largely white British group with more females than males, clonal diversity was possibly underestimated.

There are 14 residues in the CDR3. Trimming pared 4 bases from V and 6 bases from J, leaving 13 bases between. CDR1 is SGHTS, CDR2 YDEGEE, per germline. Sequencing was performed with immunoSEQ multiplex PCR; in TCRdb, only in-frame clones are kept and a portion is missing. The profile shows about 140,000 clones, about 92% of them singletons. Sequenced here: peripheral blood, sampled on day 0 of MenACWY control vaccination. The chain links TRBV5-8 to TRBJ1-4; D is possibly TRBD1 (6 bases). The TCR originated in an adult in good health. The CDR3 protein is CASSKRGAYEKLFF. DNA for the CDR3: TGTGCCAGCAGCAAACGGGGGGCGTATGAAAAACTGTTTTTT.